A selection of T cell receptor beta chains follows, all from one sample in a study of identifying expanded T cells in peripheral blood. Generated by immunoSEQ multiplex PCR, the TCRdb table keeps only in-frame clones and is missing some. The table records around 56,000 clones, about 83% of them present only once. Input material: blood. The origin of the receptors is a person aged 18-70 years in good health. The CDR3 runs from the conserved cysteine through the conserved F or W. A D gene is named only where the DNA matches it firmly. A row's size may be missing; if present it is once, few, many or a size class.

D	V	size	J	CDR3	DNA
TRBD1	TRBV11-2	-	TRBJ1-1	CASSLRQGNTEAFF	TGTGCCAGCAGCTTAAGACAGGGGAACACTGAAGCTTTCTTT
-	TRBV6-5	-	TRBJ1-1	CASRNPDRVTEAFF	TGTGCCAGCAGAAACCCGGACCGCGTCACTGAAGCTTTCTTT
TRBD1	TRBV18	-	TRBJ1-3	CASSNGQVPGNTIYF	TGTGCCAGCTCAAATGGACAGGTTCCTGGAAACACCATATATTTT
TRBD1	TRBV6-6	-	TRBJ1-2	CATGTDIFSLRGYTF	TGTGCCACAGGGACAGACATATTTTCATTGCGTGGCTACACCTTC
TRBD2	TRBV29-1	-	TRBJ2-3	CSVRTQTSGISDTQYF	TGCAGCGTCCGAACCCAGACTAGCGGGATATCAGATACGCAGTATTTT
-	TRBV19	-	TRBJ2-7	CASSIDRGGPYEQYF	TGTGCCAGTAGTATAGATCGGGGCGGACCCTACGAGCAGTACTTC
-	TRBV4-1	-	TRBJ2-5	CASSQGASSRGETQYF	TGCGCCAGCAGCCAAGGAGCGAGCTCCCGGGGAGAGACCCAGTACTTC
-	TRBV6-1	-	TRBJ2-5	CASAFDQRETQYF	TGTGCCAGTGCTTTTGACCAGAGGGAGACCCAGTACTTC
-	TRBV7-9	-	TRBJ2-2	CASSLPETGAIVAGELFF	TGTGCCAGCAGTTTGCCAGAGACCGGAGCAATCGTTGCCGGGGAGCTGTTTTTT
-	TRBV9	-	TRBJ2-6	CASSVEGHQISGANVLTF	TGTGCCAGCAGCGTAGAGGGACACCAGATCTCTGGGGCCAACGTCCTGACTTTC
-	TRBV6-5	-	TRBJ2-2	CASSYIDFSNTGELFF	TGTGCCAGCAGTTATATCGACTTTTCGAACACCGGGGAGCTGTTTTTT
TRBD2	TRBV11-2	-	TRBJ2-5	CASSSRLAGRKETQYF	TGTGCCAGCAGCTCTCGACTAGCGGGAAGAAAAGAGACCCAGTACTTC
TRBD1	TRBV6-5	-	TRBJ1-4	CASSTGEGEKLFF	TGTGCCAGCAGCACAGGGGAGGGGGAAAAACTGTTTTTT
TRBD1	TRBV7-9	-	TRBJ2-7	CASSLEGTGIYEQYF	TGTGCCAGCAGCTTAGAAGGGACAGGGATATACGAGCAGTACTTC
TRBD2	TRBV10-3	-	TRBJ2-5	CAISESTLAGGVQETQYF	TGTGCCATCAGTGAGTCGACCCTAGCGGGGGGGGTGCAGGAGACCCAGTACTTC
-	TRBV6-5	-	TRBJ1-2	CASGFGGTEGYTF	TGTGCCAGCGGGTTTGGGGGCACTGAAGGCTACACCTTC
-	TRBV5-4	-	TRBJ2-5	CASSLLSGEETQYF	TGTGCCAGCAGCTTGTTAAGTGGGGAAGAGACCCAGTACTTC
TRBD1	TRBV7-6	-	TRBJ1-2	CASSPAGGYGYTF	TGTGCCAGCAGCCCCGCAGGGGGCTATGGCTACACCTTC
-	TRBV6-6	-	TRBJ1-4	CASSSFRVANEKLFF	TGTGCCAGCAGTTCCTTCAGGGTCGCTAATGAAAAACTGTTTTTT
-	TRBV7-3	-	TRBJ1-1	CASSSQLNTEAFF	TGTGCCAGCAGCTCCCAGCTGAACACTGAAGCTTTCTTT
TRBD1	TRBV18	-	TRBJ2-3	CASSRRGTGSPDTQYF	TGTGCCAGCTCACGGCGAGGGACAGGGAGCCCAGATACGCAGTATTTT
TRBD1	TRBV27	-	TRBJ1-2	CASSLTGQGDYGYTF	TGTGCCAGCAGTTTAACGGGACAGGGGGACTATGGCTACACCTTC
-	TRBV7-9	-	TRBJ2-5	CASSFPQKETQYF	TGTGCCAGCAGCTTTCCACAGAAAGAGACCCAGTACTTC
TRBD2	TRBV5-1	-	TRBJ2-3	CASRPGLVTPDTQYF	TGCGCCAGCAGACCCGGACTAGTTACCCCAGATACGCAGTATTTT
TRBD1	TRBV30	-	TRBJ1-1	CAWNRGLETEAFF	TGTGCCTGGAACAGGGGGCTAGAAACTGAAGCTTTCTTT
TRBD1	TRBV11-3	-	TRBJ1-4	CASSRDRAGELFF	TGTGCCAGCAGCCGGGACAGGGCGGGAGAACTGTTTTTT
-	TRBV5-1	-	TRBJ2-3	CASSRGVDTQYF	TGCGCCAGCAGCCGGGGCGTAGATACGCAGTATTTT
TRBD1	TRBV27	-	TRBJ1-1	CASNRGGEAFF	TGTGCCAGCAACAGGGGAGGTGAAGCTTTCTTT
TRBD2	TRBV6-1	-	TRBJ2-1	CASRAGLASNNEQFF	TGTGCCAGCAGAGCGGGACTAGCGTCTAACAATGAGCAGTTCTTC
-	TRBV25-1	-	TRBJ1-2	CASSDRAGLPNYGYTF	TGTGCCAGCAGTGACCGGGCAGGCCTACCTAACTATGGCTACACCTTC
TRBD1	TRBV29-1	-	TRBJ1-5	CSARQGDQPQHF	TGCAGCGCCAGACAGGGCGATCAGCCCCAGCATTTT
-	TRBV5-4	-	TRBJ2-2	CASSLSPGNTGELFF	TGTGCCAGCAGCTTGTCTCCCGGCAACACCGGGGAGCTGTTTTTT
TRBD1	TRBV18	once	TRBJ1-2	CASSLSTGSEGYTF	TGTGCCAGCTCACTGTCGACAGGGTCGGAGGGCTACACCTTC
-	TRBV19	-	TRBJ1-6	CASRPDRSYNSPLHF	TGTGCCAGTAGGCCCGACCGCAGCTATAATTCACCCCTCCACTTT
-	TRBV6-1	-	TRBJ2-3	CASSPPGLLTDTQYF	TGTGCCAGCAGCCCCCCGGGGCTTCTCACGGATACGCAGTATTTT
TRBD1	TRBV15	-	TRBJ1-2	CATSRGGRGWVRQGKSDGYTF	TGTGCCACCAGCAGAGGAGGGAGGGGATGGGTAAGACAGGGGAAATCGGATGGCTACACCTTC
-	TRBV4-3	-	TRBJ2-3	CASSQIRQDTQYF	TGCGCCAGCAGCCAGATCCGACAAGATACGCAGTATTTT
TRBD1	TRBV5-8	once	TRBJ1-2	CASSRDRNYYGYTF	TGTGCCAGCAGCCGGGACAGGAATTACTATGGCTACACCTTC
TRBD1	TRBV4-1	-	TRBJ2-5	CASRIRPGQGVETQYF	TGCGCCAGCAGAATAAGACCGGGACAGGGGGTGGAGACCCAGTACTTC
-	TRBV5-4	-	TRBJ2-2	CASSLDSLPNTGELFF	TGTGCCAGCAGCTTGGACAGCCTACCGAACACCGGGGAGCTGTTTTTT
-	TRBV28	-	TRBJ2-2	CASSYQRAFAGELFF	TGTGCCAGCAGTTACCAAAGGGCCTTCGCCGGGGAGCTGTTTTTT
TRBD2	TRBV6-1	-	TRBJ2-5	CASSEPGGETQYF	TGTGCCAGCAGTGAACCGGGGGGAGAGACCCAGTACTTC
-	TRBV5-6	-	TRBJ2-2	CASSTDRFPGELFF	TGTGCCAGCAGCACCGACAGGTTCCCCGGGGAGCTGTTTTTT
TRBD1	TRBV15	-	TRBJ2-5	CATSRRARTGEETQYF	TGTGCCACCAGCAGAAGGGCGCGGACAGGTGAAGAGACCCAGTACTTC
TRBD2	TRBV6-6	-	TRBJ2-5	CASTNSGEGRETQYF	TGTGCCAGCACCAATAGCGGGGAGGGTAGAGAGACCCAGTACTTC